This is a list of T cell receptor beta chains from one sample in a study of shared clonotypes between healthy human individuals. Sequencing used immunoSEQ multiplex PCR; TCRdb keeps in-frame clones, though not all of them. This table holds roughly 2 million clones, approximately 95% found once. Sample: naive CD4+ T cells sorted from blood. These receptors were obtained from a man aged 18 to 29 in good health. CDR3s include the opening cysteine and the closing phenylalanine or tryptophan. Each record gives: clone size, J gene, D gene, V gene, CDR3 DNA, CDR3 protein. D genes are given only for firm matches. Part of the rows lack a size; the others show once, few, many or a class for expanded clones.

>NA|TRBJ1-5|NA|TRBV7-2
TGTGCCAGCAGCTTACGGCAGGGTGGCAATCAGCCCCAGCATTTT
CASSLRQGGNQPQHF
>once|TRBJ2-7|NA|TRBV5-6
TGTGCCAGCAGCTTGGTGGACTCGCTTTCATACGAGCAGTACTTC
CASSLVDSLSYEQYF
>NA|TRBJ1-2|NA|TRBV28
TGTGCCAGCAGTTTCAGACAAGTAGGCCATGGCTACACCTTC
CASSFRQVGHGYTF
>NA|TRBJ1-1|NA|TRBV5-1
TGCGCCAGCAGCCCATTTGACACGGTCGGGGCTGAAGCTTTCTTT
CASSPFDTVGAEAFF
>NA|TRBJ2-5|NA|TRBV20-1
TGCAGTGCTCGGCTCGAGACCCAGTACTTC
CSARLETQYF
>NA|TRBJ2-7|NA|TRBV10-2
TGCGCCAGCAGTCCGGGACTCTCCTACGAGCAGTACTTC
CASSPGLSYEQYF
>NA|TRBJ2-5|NA|TRBV11-2
TGTGCCAGCAGCCCTCAGGGCGTTGAGACCCAGTACTTC
CASSPQGVETQYF
>NA|TRBJ1-2|NA|TRBV7-2
TGTGCCAGCAGCTTAGCTGGGGGCCCAGAAGGCTACACCTTC
CASSLAGGPEGYTF
>NA|TRBJ2-3|NA|TRBV2
TGTGCCAGCAGTCAGGGGACTAGCACAGATACGCAGTATTTT
CASSQGTSTDTQYF
>NA|TRBJ2-3|NA|TRBV10-1
TGCGCCAGCAGTGATGGCGGGGAAGGCACAGATACGCAGTATTTT
CASSDGGEGTDTQYF
>NA|TRBJ1-4|TRBD1|TRBV4-1
TGCGCCAGCAGCCAAGCGGGACAGGGGGTGGGTGTAAAACTGTTTTTT
CASSQAGQGVGVKLFF
>NA|TRBJ2-5|NA|TRBV7-7
TGTGCTAGCAGTCGAGATCATCCGGGCCCCCAGTACTTC
CASSRDHPGPQYF
>NA|TRBJ1-2|NA|TRBV5-1
TGCGCCAGCAGCTTGGAGGCCAGGGAAGCGGCTGGCTACACCTTC
CASSLEAREAAGYTF
>NA|TRBJ2-2|NA|TRBV5-4
TGTGCCAGCAGGCGCGTTCTAAGGGGGGAGGTCACCGGGGAGCTGTTTTTT
CASRRVLRGEVTGELFF
>NA|TRBJ2-7|NA|TRBV20-1
TGCAGTGTGGAAGCACACTACGAGCAGTACTTC
CSVEAHYEQYF
>NA|TRBJ2-7|TRBD1|TRBV19
TGTGCCAGTAGTCCCGATGACAGGGAAGGCCTTAGCTCCTACGAGCAGTACTTC
CASSPDDREGLSSYEQYF
>NA|TRBJ1-3|NA|TRBV6-1
TGTGCCAGCAAACTGAACTCTGGAAACACCATATATTTT
CASKLNSGNTIYF
>once|TRBJ2-2|NA|TRBV10-1
TGCGCCAGCAGTCCTTTCGCGAACACCGGGGAGCTGTTTTTT
CASSPFANTGELFF
>NA|TRBJ2-4|TRBD1|TRBV4-1
TGCGCCAGCAGCCTAGGACAGGGGGAAAACATTCAGTACTTC
CASSLGQGENIQYF
>once|TRBJ1-4|NA|TRBV10-2
TGCGCCAGCAGTGAGTCCCCTAGCGGCGGGGAAAAACTGTTTTTT
CASSESPSGGEKLFF
>NA|TRBJ2-3|NA|TRBV7-2
TGTGCCAGCAGCCTCACTAGCAGCACAGATACGCAGTATTTT
CASSLTSSTDTQYF
>NA|TRBJ2-2|NA|TRBV27
TGTGCCAGCAGTTCTGACACCGGGGAGCTGTTTTTT
CASSSDTGELFF
>NA|TRBJ2-5|TRBD2|TRBV2
TGTGCCAGCAGCAATTGGGGGGGGCAAGAGACCCAGTACTTC
CASSNWGGQETQYF
>NA|TRBJ2-2|NA|TRBV5-1
TGCGCCAGCACCCTGGGGAGCACCGGGGAGCTGTTTTTT
CASTLGSTGELFF
>NA|TRBJ2-1|TRBD2|TRBV5-1
TGCGCCAGCAGCGGGACTAGCGGGAGTTACAATGAGCAGTTCTTC
CASSGTSGSYNEQFF
>NA|TRBJ2-7|NA|TRBV18
TGTGCCAGCTCACCACCCGCAGGGATCTACGAGCAGTACTTC
CASSPPAGIYEQYF
>NA|TRBJ2-2|TRBD1|TRBV30
TGTGCCTGGGCCGGGACAGGGGCCACCGGGGAGCTGTTTTTT
CAWAGTGATGELFF
>NA|TRBJ2-3|TRBD2|TRBV11-2
TGTGCCAGCAGCTTCAGCGGGAGCGGGACAGATACGCAGTATTTT
CASSFSGSGTDTQYF
>NA|TRBJ2-3|TRBD1|TRBV29-1
TGCAGCGTTGACCCTACCGGGACAGGGAAGGCAGATACGCAGTATTTT
CSVDPTGTGKADTQYF
>NA|TRBJ1-5|TRBD1|TRBV30
TGTGCCTGGTCCCGGACAGGCACCAGCAATCAGCCCCAGCATTTT
CAWSRTGTSNQPQHF
>few|TRBJ2-1|NA|TRBV27
TGTGCCAGCAAGATGCGGACTTACAATGAGCAGTTCTTC
CASKMRTYNEQFF
>NA|TRBJ1-4|NA|TRBV18
TGTGCCAGCTCACCACTAGGTAATGAAAAACTGTTTTTT
CASSPLGNEKLFF
>NA|TRBJ2-3|NA|TRBV5-4
TGTGCCAGCAGCCCACGCACCGAGGCAGATACGCAGTATTTT
CASSPRTEADTQYF
>few|TRBJ1-6|TRBD1|TRBV28
TGTGCCAGCAGTTCGGGACAGGGGAATTCACCCCTCCACTTT
CASSSGQGNSPLHF
>NA|TRBJ2-7|NA|TRBV2
TGTGCCAGCAACCCGGACAAAGCCTACGAGCAGTACTTC
CASNPDKAYEQYF
>NA|TRBJ2-1|NA|TRBV2
TGTGCCAGCAGGCCTGGAGGGACTGGCTACAATGAGCAGTTCTTC
CASRPGGTGYNEQFF
>NA|TRBJ2-7|NA|TRBV6-1
TGTGCCAGCAGTGAAGTGGGTGTCCCCTACGAGCAGTACTTC
CASSEVGVPYEQYF
>NA|TRBJ1-1|NA|TRBV6-5
TGTGCCAGCAGAAGACACTCAACTGAAGCTTTCTTT
CASRRHSTEAFF
>NA|TRBJ2-3|TRBD2|TRBV7-2
TGTGCCAGCAGCTTGGGAGGGAGCCGAGATACGCAGTATTTT
CASSLGGSRDTQYF
>NA|TRBJ1-4|TRBD1|TRBV7-9
TGTGCCAGCAGCTTGGGGACAGGGGACTATGAAAAACTGTTTTTT
CASSLGTGDYEKLFF
>NA|TRBJ2-1|NA|TRBV7-3
TGTGCCAGCAGCTCGACAGCAGCTAGCTCCTACAATGAGCAGTTCTTC
CASSSTAASSYNEQFF